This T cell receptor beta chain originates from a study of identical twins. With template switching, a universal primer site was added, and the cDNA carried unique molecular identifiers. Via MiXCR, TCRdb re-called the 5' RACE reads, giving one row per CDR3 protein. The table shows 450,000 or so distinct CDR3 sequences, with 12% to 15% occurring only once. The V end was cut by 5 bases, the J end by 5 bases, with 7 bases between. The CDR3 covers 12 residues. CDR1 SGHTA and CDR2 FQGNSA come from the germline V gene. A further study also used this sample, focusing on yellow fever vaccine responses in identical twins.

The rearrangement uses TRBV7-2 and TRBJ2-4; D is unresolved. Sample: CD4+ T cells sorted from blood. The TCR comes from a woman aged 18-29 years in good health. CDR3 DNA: TGTGCCAGCAGCCCGGCACAAAACATTCAGTACTTC. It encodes CASSPAQNIQYF.